Listed below are T cell receptor beta chains from one sample, sequenced in a study of blood T cell repertoires in COVID-19. The assay was immunoSEQ multiplex PCR, and TCRdb's table has in-frame clones only and misses some. Of about 97,000 clones in the sample, about 91% are singletons; the top ten hold 3.5% to 4.5%. Sequencing was done on a sample of peripheral blood. The receptors were gathered from a man aged 18-30 years with acute or convalescent COVID-19. The CDR3 runs from the conserved cysteine through the conserved F or W. The D gene is left open where the match is weak. Expanded clones get a size class; other rows say once, few or many, or leave the size out.

j_call v_call d_call clone_size cdr3_aa cdr3_nt
TRBJ1-6 TRBV7-8 NA NA CASRPRGFWNSPLHF TGTGCCAGCAGACCCAGGGGTTTTTGGAATTCACCCCTCCACTTT
TRBJ1-1 TRBV6-5 NA NA CASSYVTGTTEAFF TGTGCCAGCAGTTACGTAACAGGAACCACTGAAGCTTTCTTT
TRBJ2-7 TRBV5-1 TRBD1 NA CASSLFGLEDRVYEQYF TGCGCCAGCAGCTTGTTTGGGCTGGAGGACAGGGTCTACGAGCAGTACTTC
TRBJ1-3 TRBV5-1 NA NA CASSSTASSGNTIYF TGCGCCAGCAGCTCGACTGCTTCCTCTGGAAACACCATATATTTT
TRBJ2-1 TRBV29-1 TRBD1 NA CSVEGGQGEVNEQFF TGCAGCGTTGAAGGTGGGCAGGGGGAAGTCAATGAGCAGTTCTTC
TRBJ2-2 TRBV30 TRBD1 NA CAWKTGGDAGELFF TGTGCCTGGAAGACAGGGGGAGATGCCGGGGAGCTGTTTTTT
TRBJ1-1 TRBV7-2 NA NA CASSLLPGGNTEAFF TGTGCCAGCAGCTTACTCCCCGGAGGGAACACTGAAGCTTTCTTT
TRBJ1-5 TRBV27 NA NA CASGQGNQPQHF TGTGCCAGCGGGCAGGGCAATCAGCCCCAGCATTTT
TRBJ2-3 TRBV6-1 NA NA CASSETGGSAAKDTQYF TGTGCCAGCAGTGAAACCGGAGGGAGCGCAGCGAAGGATACGCAGTATTTT
TRBJ2-1 TRBV6-5 NA NA CASTSPGQANNEQFF TGTGCCAGCACTTCGCCGGGACAAGCAAACAATGAGCAGTTCTTC
TRBJ2-3 TRBV20-1 NA NA CSASIGTSTDTQYF TGCAGTGCTAGTATAGGGACTAGCACAGATACGCAGTATTTT
TRBJ1-6 TRBV7-9 NA NA CASSLVQGISSPLHF TGTGCCAGCAGCTTAGTTCAGGGAATAAGTTCACCCCTCCACTTT
TRBJ2-7 TRBV6-6 NA NA CASSSPDTPSYEQYF TGTGCCAGCAGTTCCCCAGACACCCCTTCCTACGAGCAGTACTTC
TRBJ2-1 TRBV3-1/TRBV3-2 TRBD2 NA CASSQSGGGYNEQFF TGTGCCAGCAGCCAAAGCGGGGGAGGCTACAATGAGCAGTTCTTC
TRBJ2-3 TRBV30 TRBD2 NA CAWSPGLAGGQNTQYF TGTGCCTGGAGCCCTGGACTAGCGGGGGGGCAAAATACGCAGTATTTT
TRBJ2-7 TRBV11-2 NA once CASSLGRGSYEQYF TGTGCCAGCAGCTTGGGGCGGGGTTCCTACGAGCAGTACTTC
TRBJ2-6 TRBV6-1 TRBD1 few CASSAGTAESSGANVLTF TGTGCCAGCAGTGCCGGGACAGCAGAAAGCTCTGGGGCCAACGTCCTGACTTTC
TRBJ2-3 TRBV6-4 TRBD1 NA CASSDSGQPGSTDTQYF TGTGCCAGCAGTGACTCGGGACAGCCAGGTAGCACAGATACGCAGTATTTT
TRBJ2-7 TRBV4-2 NA NA CASSQEWGTGGSYEQYF TGTGCCAGCAGCCAAGAATGGGGGACTGGGGGATCCTACGAGCAGTACTTC
TRBJ2-7 TRBV7-8 NA NA CASSSGTGPSRYEQYF TGTGCCAGCAGCTCCGGAACAGGACCCTCCCGCTACGAGCAGTACTTC
TRBJ1-2 TRBV5-1 TRBD1 NA CASRRPGQGSYGYTF TGCGCCAGCAGGCGCCCGGGACAGGGTTCCTATGGCTACACCTTC
TRBJ1-1 TRBV7-9 NA NA CASSFRGYKAYDTEAFF TGTGCCAGCAGCTTTCGGGGTTATAAGGCTTACGACACTGAAGCTTTCTTT
TRBJ1-4 TRBV4-1 NA few CASSPEVANEKLFF TGCGCCAGCAGCCCTGAGGTGGCTAATGAAAAACTGTTTTTT
TRBJ2-2 TRBV3-1/TRBV3-2 TRBD2 once CASSPRSFSGNGELFF TGTGCCAGCAGCCCCCGCTCGTTTAGCGGGAATGGGGAGCTGTTTTTT
TRBJ1-1 TRBV5-1 TRBD1 NA CASSLEGQGYQAFF TGCGCCAGCAGCTTGGAGGGACAGGGGTATCAAGCTTTCTTT
TRBJ2-1 TRBV11-3 TRBD2 NA CASSLSPLAGPRNEQFF TGTGCCAGCAGCTTATCCCCACTAGCGGGACCTCGGAATGAGCAGTTCTTC
TRBJ2-2 TRBV27 TRBD2 NA CASSRLAGGYANTGELFF TGTGCCAGCAGCAGACTAGCGGGGGGCTACGCGAACACCGGGGAGCTGTTTTTT
TRBJ1-3 TRBV9 NA few CASSPQTGMGNTIYF TGTGCCAGCAGCCCCCAAACAGGGATGGGAAACACCATATATTTT
TRBJ2-1 TRBV7-9 TRBD1 NA CASSSTSGQGSYNEQFF TGTGCCAGCAGCTCCACATCGGGACAGGGGAGCTACAATGAGCAGTTCTTC